The sequence of this TCR beta chain was determined in a study of early T cells in non-severe SARS-CoV-2 infection. Study overall: Sequencing of bulk RNA from unsorted whole blood was done, without chain pairing.

Worth noting for this clonotype: Its specificity is not known.

In germline, CDR1 is SQVTM, CDR2 ANQGSEA. J gave up 7 bases and V 3 bases, and 2 bases lay outside the gene matches. CDR3 length: 11 residues. Individual cDNA molecules were tagged with unique molecular identifiers, the study reported. Using its own MiXCR run on the 5' RACE reads, TCRdb lists one record per CDR3 protein. The sample includes some 100,000 distinct CDR3 sequences, approximately 15% of them seen just once. Study results and limitations: Anti-spike CD8 responses were favored by VDJdb matching, which missed private and CD4 specificities.

The origin of this receptor is an adult who was a healthcare worker with PCR-confirmed SARS-CoV-2 infection or an uninfected control (not recorded which). Sequenced material: whole blood. This chain links TRBV29-1 with TRBJ1-1, with 7 bases that match TRBD1. Here the CDR3 reads CSVDRGGEAFF. Here the CDR3 DNA reads TGCAGCGTTGACAGGGGGGGTGAAGCTTTCTTT.